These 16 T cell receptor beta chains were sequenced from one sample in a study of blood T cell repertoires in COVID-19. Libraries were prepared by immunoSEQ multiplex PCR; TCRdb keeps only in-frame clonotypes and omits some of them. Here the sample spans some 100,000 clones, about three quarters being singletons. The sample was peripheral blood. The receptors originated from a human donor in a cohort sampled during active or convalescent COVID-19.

Here the CDR3 reads CASSQVRDGYTF. CDR3 bases: TGTGCCAGCAGCCAGGTGAGGGATGGCTACACCTTC. The rearrangement joins TRBV3-1 (or the pseudogene TRBV3-2) to TRBJ1-2; D remains unclear. V gave up 3 bases and J gave up 6 bases, with 8 bases separating them. The CDR3 sequence is 12 residues long. The germline CDR1 and CDR2 sequences are LGHDT and YNNKEL (reference sequence).

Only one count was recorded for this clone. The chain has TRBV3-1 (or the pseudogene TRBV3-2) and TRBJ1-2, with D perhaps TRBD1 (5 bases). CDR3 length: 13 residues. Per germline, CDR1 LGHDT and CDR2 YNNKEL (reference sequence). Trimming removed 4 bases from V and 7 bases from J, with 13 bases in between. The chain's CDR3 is CASSPQVTVGYTF. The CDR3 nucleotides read TGTGCCAGCAGCCCCCAGGTGACAGTTGGCTACACCTTC.

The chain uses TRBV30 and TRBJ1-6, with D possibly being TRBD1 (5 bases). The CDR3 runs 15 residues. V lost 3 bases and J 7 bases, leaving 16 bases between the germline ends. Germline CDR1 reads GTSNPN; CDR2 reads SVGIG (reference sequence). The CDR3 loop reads CAWRQQQGRNSPLHF. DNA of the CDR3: TGTGCCTGGAGGCAACAGCAGGGTAGGAATTCACCCCTCCACTTT.

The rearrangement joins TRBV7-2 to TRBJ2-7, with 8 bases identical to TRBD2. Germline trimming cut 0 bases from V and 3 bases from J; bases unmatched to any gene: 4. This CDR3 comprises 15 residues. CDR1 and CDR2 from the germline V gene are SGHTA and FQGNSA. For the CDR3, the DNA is TGTGCCAGCAGCTTAGCCTCGGGACTAGTCTACGAGCAGTACTTC. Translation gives CASSLASGLVYEQYF.

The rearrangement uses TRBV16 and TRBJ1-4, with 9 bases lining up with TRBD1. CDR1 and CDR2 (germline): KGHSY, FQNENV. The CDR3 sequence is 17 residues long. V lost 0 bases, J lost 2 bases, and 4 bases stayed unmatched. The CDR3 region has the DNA TGTGCCAGCAGCCAATCGGGGACAGGGTCTACTAATGAAAAACTGTTTTTT. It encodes CASSQSGTGSTNEKLFF.

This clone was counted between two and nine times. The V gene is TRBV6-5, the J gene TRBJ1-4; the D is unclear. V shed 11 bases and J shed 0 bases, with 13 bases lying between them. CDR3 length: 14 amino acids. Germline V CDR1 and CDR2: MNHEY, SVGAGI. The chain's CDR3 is CAAGRSATNEKLFF. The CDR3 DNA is TGTGCCGCGGGCCGGTCGGCAACTAATGAAAAACTGTTTTTT.

The CDR3 DNA is TGTGCCAGCAGCTTGACGGGAGCGGCACCGGAGCAGTACTTC. Its translation is CASSLTGAAPEQYF. The V gene is TRBV11-3, the J gene TRBJ2-7, with D perhaps matching TRBD2 (6 bases). Deletions cut 3 bases from V and 7 bases from J, with 16 bases between. The germline V gene has CDR1 SGHNT and CDR2 YENEEA. This CDR3 comprises 14 residues. Complete variable domain (other parts from reference TRBV11-3 and TRBJ2-7): EAGVVQSPRYKIIEKKQPVAFWCNPISGHNTLYWYLQNLGQGPELLIRYENEEAVDDSQLPKDRFSAERLKGVDSTLKIQPAELGDSAVYLCASSLTGAAPEQYFGPGTRLTVT.

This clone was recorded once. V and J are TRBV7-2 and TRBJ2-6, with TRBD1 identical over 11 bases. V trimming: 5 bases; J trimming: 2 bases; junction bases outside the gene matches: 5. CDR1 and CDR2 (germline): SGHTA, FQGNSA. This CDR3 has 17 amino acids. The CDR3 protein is CASSTGQGAPGANVLTF. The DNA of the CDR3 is TGTGCCAGCAGCACAGGACAGGGGGCGCCTGGGGCCAACGTCCTGACTTTC.

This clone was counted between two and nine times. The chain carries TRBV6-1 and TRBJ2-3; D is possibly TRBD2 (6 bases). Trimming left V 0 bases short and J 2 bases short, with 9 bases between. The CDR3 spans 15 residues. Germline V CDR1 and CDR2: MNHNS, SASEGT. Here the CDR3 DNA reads TGTGCCAGCAGTGAAGCTCCGGGACTCACAGATACGCAGTATTTT. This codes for CASSEAPGLTDTQYF.

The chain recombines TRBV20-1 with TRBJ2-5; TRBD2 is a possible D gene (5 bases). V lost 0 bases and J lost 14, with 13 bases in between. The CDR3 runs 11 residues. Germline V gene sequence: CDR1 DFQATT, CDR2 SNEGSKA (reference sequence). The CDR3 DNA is TGCAGTGCTAGAGATGAAGAGACGGGATACTTC. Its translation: CSARDEETGYF.

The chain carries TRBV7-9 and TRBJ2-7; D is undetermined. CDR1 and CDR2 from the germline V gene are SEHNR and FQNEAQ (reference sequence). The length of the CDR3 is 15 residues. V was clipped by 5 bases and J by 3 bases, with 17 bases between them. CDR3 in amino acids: CASSADIFNDYEQYF. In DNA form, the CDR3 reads TGTGCCAGCAGCGCCGACATTTTTAATGACTACGAGCAGTACTTC.

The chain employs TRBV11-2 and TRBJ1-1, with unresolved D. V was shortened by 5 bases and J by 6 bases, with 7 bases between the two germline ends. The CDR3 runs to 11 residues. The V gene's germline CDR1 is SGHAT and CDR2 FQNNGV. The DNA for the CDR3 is TGTGCCAGCAGCCCCGTCTCTGAAGCTTTCTTT. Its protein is CASSPVSEAFF.

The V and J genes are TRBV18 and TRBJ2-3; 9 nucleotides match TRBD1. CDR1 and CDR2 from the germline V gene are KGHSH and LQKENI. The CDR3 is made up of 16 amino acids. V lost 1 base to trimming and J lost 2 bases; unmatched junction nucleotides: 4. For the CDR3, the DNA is TGTGCCAGCTCACCACAATGGGACAGGGACACAGATACGCAGTATTTT. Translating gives CASSPQWDRDTDTQYF.

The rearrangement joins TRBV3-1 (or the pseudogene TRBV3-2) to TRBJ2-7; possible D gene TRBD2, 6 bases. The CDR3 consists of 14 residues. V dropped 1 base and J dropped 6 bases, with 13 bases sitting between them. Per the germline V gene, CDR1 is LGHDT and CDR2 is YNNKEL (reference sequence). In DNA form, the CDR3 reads TGTGCCAGCAGCCAAGGCGTCCCGGAGGGCGAGCAGTACTTC. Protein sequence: CASSQGVPEGEQYF.

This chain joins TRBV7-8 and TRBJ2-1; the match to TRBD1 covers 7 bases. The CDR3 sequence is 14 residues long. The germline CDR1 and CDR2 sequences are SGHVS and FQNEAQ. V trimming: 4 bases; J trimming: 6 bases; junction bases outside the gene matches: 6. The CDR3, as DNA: TGTGCCAGCAGCTCTCTCCGACAGGGCAATGAGCAGTTCTTC. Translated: CASSSLRQGNEQFF.

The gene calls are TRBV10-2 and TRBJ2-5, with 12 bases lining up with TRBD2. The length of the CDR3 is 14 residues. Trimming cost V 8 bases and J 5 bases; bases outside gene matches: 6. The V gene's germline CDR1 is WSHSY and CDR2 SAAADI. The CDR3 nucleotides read TGCGCCAGCGCTAGCGGGGGGGCCGGTGAGACCCAGTACTTC. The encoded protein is CASASGGAGETQYF.